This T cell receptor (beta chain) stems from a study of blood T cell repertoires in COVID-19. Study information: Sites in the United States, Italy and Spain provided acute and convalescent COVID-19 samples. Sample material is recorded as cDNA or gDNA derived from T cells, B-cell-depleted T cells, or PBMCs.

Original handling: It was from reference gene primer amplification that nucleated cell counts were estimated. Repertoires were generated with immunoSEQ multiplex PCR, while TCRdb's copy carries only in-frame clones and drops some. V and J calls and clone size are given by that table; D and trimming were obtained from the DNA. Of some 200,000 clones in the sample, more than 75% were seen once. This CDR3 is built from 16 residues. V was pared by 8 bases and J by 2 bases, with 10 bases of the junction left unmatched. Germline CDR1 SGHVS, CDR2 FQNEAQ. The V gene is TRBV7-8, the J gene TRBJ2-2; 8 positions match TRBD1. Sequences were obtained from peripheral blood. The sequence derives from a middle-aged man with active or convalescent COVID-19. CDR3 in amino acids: CASPGQANVNTGELFF. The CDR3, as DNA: TGTGCCAGCCCGGGACAGGCTAACGTCAACACCGGGGAGCTGTTTTTT.